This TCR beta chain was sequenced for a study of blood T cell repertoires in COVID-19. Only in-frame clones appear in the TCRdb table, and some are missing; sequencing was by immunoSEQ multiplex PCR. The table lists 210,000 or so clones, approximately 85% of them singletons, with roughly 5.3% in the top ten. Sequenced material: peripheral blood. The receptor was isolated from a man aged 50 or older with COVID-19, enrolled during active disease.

In nucleotides, the CDR3 is TGTGCCAGCAGTGACCTGGACAGGATAAACACCGGGGAGCTGTTTTTT. It translates to CASSDLDRINTGELFF. This chain connects TRBV2 to TRBJ2-2; TRBD1 aligns across 7 bases. Germline V CDR1 and CDR2: SNHLY, FYNNEI. The CDR3 sequence is 16 residues long. The V and J ends lost 3 bases and 2 bases, in that order; junction bases with no gene match: 6. Full variable domain (missing parts from reference TRBV2 and TRBJ2-2): EPEVTQTPSHQVTQMGQEVILRCVPISNHLYFYWYRQILGQKVEFLVSFYNNEISEKSEIFDDQFSVERPDGSNFTLKIRSTKLEDSAMYFCASSDLDRINTGELFFGEGSRLTVL.